Listed here is a single T cell receptor (beta chain). Its antigen is undetermined. This specimen comes from a study of cytomegalovirus exposure and HLA in healthy donors. Findings and caveats of the study: The authors excluded some V segments, including TRBV6-2 and TRBV6-3, as indistinguishable.

Healthy bone marrow donors made up the donor group. Donors were ostensibly healthy at sampling, although undocumented immune exposures were probable. Germline V CDR1 and CDR2: SGHVS, FQNEAQ. Trimming shortened V by 0 bases and J by 9 bases, and 17 bases separated the two germline ends. The CDR3 spans 15 residues. PCR used 60 Vbeta primers and 13 Jbeta primers. Assay used: immunoSEQ multiplex PCR; TCRdb lists only in-frame clones, some missing. In the table there are about 150,000 clones, approximately 72% of which are singletons. The TCR was taken from a woman aged 55-69 years in good health and CMV-seronegative. Sequencing was carried out using PBMCs. The chain has TRBV7-8 and TRBJ1-2; the D is unclear. CDR3 in amino acids: CASSLAQQTRNSYTF. The DNA for the CDR3 is TGTGCCAGCAGCTTAGCGCAACAGACCCGGAACAGCTACACCTTC.